The sequence of this TCR beta chain was determined in a study of CD8 T cells in ankylosing spondylitis. Study findings and constraints: Some motif variants were previously reported in reactive arthritis synovial fluid and blood. Within ankylosing spondylitis blood, a TCR beta motif made up of under 10 highly homologous variants appeared to be characteristic. Reportedly, matched ankylosing spondylitis synovial fluid was significantly enriched for disease-linked clones.

Quantitative 5'-RACE with molecular barcodes generated TCR beta libraries. TCRdb reanalysed the 5' RACE reads using MiXCR and keeps one entry per CDR3 protein. In the table there are about 800,000 distinct CDR3 sequences, over 9.5% of which are singletons. V dropped 1 base and J dropped 7; count of bases not matched to a gene: 7. This CDR3 comprises 14 residues. Germline CDR1 is SQVTM and CDR2 is ANQGSEA. This clonotype was seen repeatedly, ten times or more. The antigen remains undetermined. Material for sequencing was blood, either unsorted or a sorted T cell fraction (not recorded which). J is TRBJ2-1 and V is TRBV29-1; TRBD2 aligns across 7 bases. The TCR comes from a male donor with ankylosing spondylitis. The CDR3 sequence is CSVEVAWGGNEQFF. As DNA, the CDR3 is TGCAGCGTTGAAGTTGCCTGGGGAGGGAATGAGCAGTTCTTC.